This TCR beta chain is from a study of tumor-infiltrating lymphocytes in localized non-small cell lung cancer. The CDR3 runs to 15 residues. Germline values: CDR1 SGHVS, CDR2 FNYEAQ. V shed 5 bases and J 5 bases; nucleotides not matched to a gene: 10. Measured with immunoSEQ multiplex PCR; TCRdb has only the in-frame clones, and not every one. The sample contains about 15,000 clones, nearly 70% of which appear only once. General observations from the study: Compared with uninvolved lung, tumors showed higher T cell infiltration by TCRbeta sequencing.

For this clone: Antigen unknown.

V gene TRBV7-6 combines with J gene TRBJ2-7; 9 bases agree with TRBD2. The receptor was derived from a human donor with non-small cell lung cancer. Sequencing input: uninvolved lung tissue not adjacent to the tumor. CDR3 sequence (DNA): TGTGCCAGCAGCCCCTTAGCGGGAGTCCTGAACGAGCAGTACTTC. Protein: CASSPLAGVLNEQYF.